The present TCR beta chain was sequenced within a study of control samples from healthy donors and cancer patients. Data came from immunoSEQ multiplex PCR; TCRdb stores just in-frame clones and leaves some out. This sample has 74,000 or so clones, with around 91% found just once. This clonotype was sampled from a man over 45 in good health. Input material: blood.

CDR3 amino acids: CASSYLRDRGPNTEAFF. In DNA form, the CDR3 reads TGCGCCAGCAGTTATCTCCGGGACAGGGGGCCGAACACTGAAGCTTTCTTT. This chain joins TRBV10-1 and TRBJ1-1; 12 nucleotides match TRBD1. CDR3 length: 17 amino acids. J lost 1 base, V lost 5 bases, and 8 bases had no gene match. Germline lookup yields CDR1 WNHNN and CDR2 SYGVQD (reference sequence).